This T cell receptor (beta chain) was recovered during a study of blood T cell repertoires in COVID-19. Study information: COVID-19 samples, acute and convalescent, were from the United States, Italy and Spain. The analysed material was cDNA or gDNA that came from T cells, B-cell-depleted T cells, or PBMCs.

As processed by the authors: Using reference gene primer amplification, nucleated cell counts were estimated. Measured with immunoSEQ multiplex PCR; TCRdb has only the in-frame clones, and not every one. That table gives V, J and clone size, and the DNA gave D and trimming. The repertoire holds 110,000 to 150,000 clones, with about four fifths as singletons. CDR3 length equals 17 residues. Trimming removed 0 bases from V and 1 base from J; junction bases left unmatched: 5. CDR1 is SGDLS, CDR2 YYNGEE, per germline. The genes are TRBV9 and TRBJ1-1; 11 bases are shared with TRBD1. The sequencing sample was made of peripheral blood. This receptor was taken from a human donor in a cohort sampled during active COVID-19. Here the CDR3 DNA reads TGTGCCAGCAGCGTAGGGACAGGGGGCAACACGAACACTGAAGCTTTCTTT. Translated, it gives CASSVGTGGNTNTEAFF.